These 9 T cell receptor beta chains were sequenced from one sample in a study of OX40 agonist ivuxolimab in advanced cancers. The table came from immunoSEQ multiplex PCR; TCRdb's copy has only in-frame clones and leaves some out. This sample carries about 50,000 clones, about 88% of them seen once, and the ten largest clones take 1.1%. The source was CD4+ or CD8+ T cells sorted from blood, collected in a trial of the OX40 agonist ivuxolimab. Source of these receptors: an adult with an advanced solid tumor such as melanoma, head and neck, liver or kidney cancer.

CDR3 in amino acids: CASSQGTPRESGELFF. CDR3 nucleotide sequence: TGTGCCAGCAGCCAAGGGACTCCGCGGGAGAGCGGGGAGCTGTTTTTT. The rearrangement uses TRBV4-2 and TRBJ2-2; 7 positions agree with TRBD2. The trim removed 1 base at V and 7 bases at J, leaving 9 bases unmatched. Germline V gene data show CDR1 as LGHNA and CDR2 as YNFKEQ. The CDR3 has 16 residues.

This chain uses TRBV6-5 with TRBJ2-7; D is ambiguous. The V gene lost 0 bases and the J gene lost 1 base, with 7 bases spanning the gap. The CDR3 is 14 residues long. Germline V gene data show CDR1 as MNHEY and CDR2 as SVGAGI. Here the CDR3 DNA reads TGTGCCAGCAGTTACTCGGCCAGATCCTACGAGCAGTACTTC. This sequence encodes CASSYSARSYEQYF.

The chain uses TRBV5-6 and TRBJ1-6, with 9 bases that match TRBD1. Germline trimming cut 1 base from V and 3 bases from J; bases unmatched to any gene: 2. There are 16 residues in the CDR3. Germline V lookup: CDR1 SGHDT, CDR2 YYEEEE. The CDR3 protein is CASSLTGGNYNSPLHF. CDR3 DNA sequence: TGTGCCAGCAGCTTGACAGGGGGCAACTATAATTCACCCCTCCACTTT.

The count of this clone is one. The CDR3 is CASSKTIRNEKLFF. DNA of the CDR3: TGTGCCAGCAGCAAGACCATCAGGAATGAAAAACTGTTTTTT. This rearrangement joins TRBV7-2 to TRBJ1-4, with D uncertain. Trimming cost V 5 bases and J 5 bases, with 12 bases left between them. The CDR3 sequence is 14 residues long. Germline CDR1 reads SGHTA; CDR2 reads FQGNSA.

This clone came up once. The genes are TRBV15 and TRBJ2-7; a possible D gene is TRBD2 (6 bases). The CDR3 totals 16 residues. Trimming pared 2 bases from V and 3 bases from J, leaving 17 bases between. The V gene's germline CDR1 is LNHNV and CDR2 YYDKDF (reference sequence). CDR3 region: CATSRRRAEGFYEQYF. CDR3 in DNA: TGTGCCACCAGCAGAAGGAGAGCGGAGGGGTTCTACGAGCAGTACTTC.

V is TRBV19 and J is TRBJ1-5; D ambiguous. Trimming removed 3 bases from V and 1 base from J, with 7 bases in between. The CDR3 covers 14 residues. Germline loops: CDR1 LNHDA, CDR2 SQIVND (reference sequence). Written as DNA, the CDR3 is TGTGCCAGTAGTATCCCCGGGAGCAATCAGCCCCAGCATTTT. As protein: CASSIPGSNQPQHF.

The rearrangement joins TRBV4-2 to TRBJ2-7, with 7 bases lining up with TRBD1. After removal of 5 bases from V and 5 bases from J, the junction contained 12 bases not matched to a gene. From germline, CDR1 is LGHNA and CDR2 YNFKEQ. The CDR3 length is 15 residues. The CDR3 region has the DNA TGTGCCAGCAGCTTCACAGGGGCCCTCCTAAACGAGCAGTACTTC. Protein: CASSFTGALLNEQYF.

The genes are TRBV28 and TRBJ2-7; a weak D match, TRBD2 (5 bases). CDR3 length: 11 amino acids. Germline V CDR1 and CDR2: MDHEN, SYDVKM. Between the trimmed V and J ends, which lost 7 bases and 7 bases, there was a span of 11 bases. The CDR3 nucleotides are TGTGCCAGCACCACGGAGGCGGAGCAGTACTTC. This gives the protein CASTTEAEQYF.

The genes are TRBV28 and TRBJ2-1, with D possibly TRBD2 on 6 matching bases. The CDR3 totals 15 residues. Per the germline V gene, CDR1 is MDHEN and CDR2 is SYDVKM. The V end lost 6 bases, the J end lost 4 bases, and 16 bases lay between the germline ends. The CDR3 DNA sequence: TGTGCCAGCAGCCCCGGGAGTCTCCTTTACAATGAGCAGTTCTTC. Encoded protein: CASSPGSLLYNEQFF.